This TCR beta chain was profiled in a study of blood T cells in healthy people across ages. The study's findings and limits: Leaving the PBMCs unsorted stopped any conclusive comparison of naive versus antigen-experienced cells. As age increased, TCR beta diversity per million T cells fell in a roughly linear fashion.

Germline assignment: CDR1 SQVTM and CDR2 ANQGSEA. The V and J ends lost 1 base and 13 bases respectively, with 10 bases between them. CDR3 length: 11 residues. A second PCR, run for about 7 to 11 cycles, used a sample-barcoded 5' primer plus a J-beta primer mix. In TCRdb, the 5' RACE reads were re-called with MiXCR into one record per CDR3 protein. The table has about 640,000 distinct CDR3 sequences, roughly 50% seen once. Comments on this clonotype: Its target is unknown.

The donors, all healthy, were Caucasians living in Russia, aged about 6 to 100. Samples each yielded at least 6 micrograms of total RNA. The chain employs TRBV29-1 and TRBJ1-4, with TRBD1 as a possible D gene (5 bases). This TCR was recovered from a man in his 60s in good health. Sequences were obtained from blood. CDR3 sequence: CSVEVGERLFF. The CDR3 nucleotides are TGCAGCGTTGAAGTGGGGGAGAGACTGTTTTTT.